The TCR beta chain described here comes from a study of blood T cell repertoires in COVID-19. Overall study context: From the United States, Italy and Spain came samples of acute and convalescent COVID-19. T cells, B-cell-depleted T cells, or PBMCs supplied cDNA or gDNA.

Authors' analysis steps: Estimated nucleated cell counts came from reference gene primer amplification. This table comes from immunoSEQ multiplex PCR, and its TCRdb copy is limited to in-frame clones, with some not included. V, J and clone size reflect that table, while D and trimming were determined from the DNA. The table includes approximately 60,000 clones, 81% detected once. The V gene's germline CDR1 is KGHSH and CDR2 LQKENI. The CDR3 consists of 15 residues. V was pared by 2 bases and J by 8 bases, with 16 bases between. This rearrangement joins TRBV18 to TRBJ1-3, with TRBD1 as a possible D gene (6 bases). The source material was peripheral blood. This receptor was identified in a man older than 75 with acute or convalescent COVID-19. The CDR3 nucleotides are TGTGCCAGCTCACCAGGGAGGGGGAGCTTGGACACCATATATTTT. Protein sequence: CASSPGRGSLDTIYF.